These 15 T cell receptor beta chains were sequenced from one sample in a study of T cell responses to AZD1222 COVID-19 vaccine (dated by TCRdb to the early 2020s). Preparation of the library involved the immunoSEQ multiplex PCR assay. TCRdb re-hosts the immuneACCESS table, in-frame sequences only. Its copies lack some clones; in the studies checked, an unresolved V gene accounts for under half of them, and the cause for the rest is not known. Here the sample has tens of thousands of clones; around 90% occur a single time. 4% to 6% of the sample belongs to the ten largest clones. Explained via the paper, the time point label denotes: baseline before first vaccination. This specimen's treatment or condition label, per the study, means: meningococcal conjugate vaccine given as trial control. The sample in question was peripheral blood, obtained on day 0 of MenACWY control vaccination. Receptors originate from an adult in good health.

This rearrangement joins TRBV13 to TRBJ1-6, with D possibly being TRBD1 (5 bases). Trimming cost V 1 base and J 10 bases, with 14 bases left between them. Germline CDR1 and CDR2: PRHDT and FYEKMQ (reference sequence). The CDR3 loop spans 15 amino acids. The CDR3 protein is CASSLARDGSSPLHF. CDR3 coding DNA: TGTGCCAGCAGCTTAGCGAGGGACGGGAGCTCACCCCTCCACTTT.

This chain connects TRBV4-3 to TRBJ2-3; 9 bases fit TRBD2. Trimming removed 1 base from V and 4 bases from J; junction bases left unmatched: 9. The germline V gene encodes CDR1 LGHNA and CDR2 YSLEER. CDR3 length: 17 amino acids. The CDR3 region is CASSQGFAGGQSDTQYF. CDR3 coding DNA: TGCGCCAGCAGCCAAGGGTTCGCGGGGGGGCAATCAGATACGCAGTATTTT.

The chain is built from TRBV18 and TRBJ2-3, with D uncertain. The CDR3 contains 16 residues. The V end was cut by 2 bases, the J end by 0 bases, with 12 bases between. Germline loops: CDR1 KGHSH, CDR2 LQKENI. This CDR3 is CASSPSAATSTDTQYF. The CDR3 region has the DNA TGTGCCAGCTCACCATCTGCAGCAACTAGCACAGATACGCAGTATTTT.

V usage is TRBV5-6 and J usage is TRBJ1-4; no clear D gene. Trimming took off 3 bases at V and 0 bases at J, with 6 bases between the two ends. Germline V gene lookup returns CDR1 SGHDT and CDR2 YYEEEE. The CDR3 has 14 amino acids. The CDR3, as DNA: TGTGCCAGCAGCTGGTACACAACTAATGAAAAACTGTTTTTT. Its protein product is CASSWYTTNEKLFF.

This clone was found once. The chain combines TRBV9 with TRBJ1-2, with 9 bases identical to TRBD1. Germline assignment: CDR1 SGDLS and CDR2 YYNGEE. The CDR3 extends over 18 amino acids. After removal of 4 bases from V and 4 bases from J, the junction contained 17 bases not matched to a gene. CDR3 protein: CASSPYRDRVPPGYGYTF. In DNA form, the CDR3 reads TGTGCCAGCAGCCCATACCGGGACAGGGTCCCTCCGGGCTATGGCTACACCTTC.

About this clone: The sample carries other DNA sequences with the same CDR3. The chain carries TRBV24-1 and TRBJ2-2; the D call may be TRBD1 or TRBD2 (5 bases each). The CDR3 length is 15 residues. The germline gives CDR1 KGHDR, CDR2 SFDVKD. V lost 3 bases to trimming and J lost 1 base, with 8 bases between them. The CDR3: CATSDGGQNTGELFF. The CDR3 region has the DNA TGTGCCACCAGTGATGGGGGTCAGAACACCGGGGAGCTGTTTTTT.

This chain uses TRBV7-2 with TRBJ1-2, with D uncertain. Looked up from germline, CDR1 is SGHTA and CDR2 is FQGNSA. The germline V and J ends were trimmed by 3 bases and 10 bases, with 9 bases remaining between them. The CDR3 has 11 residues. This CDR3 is CASSLGDNYTF. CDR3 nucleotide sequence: TGTGCCAGCAGCTTGGGAGATAACTACACCTTC.

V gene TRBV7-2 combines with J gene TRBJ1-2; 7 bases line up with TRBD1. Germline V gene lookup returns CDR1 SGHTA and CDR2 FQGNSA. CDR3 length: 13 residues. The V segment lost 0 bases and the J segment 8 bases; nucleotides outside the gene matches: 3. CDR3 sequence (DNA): TGTGCCAGCAGCTTAGCCACAGGGGACGGCTACACCTTC. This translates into CASSLATGDGYTF.

CDR3 loop: CASSLISGGSYEQYF. CDR3 in DNA: TGTGCCAGCAGCTTGATAAGCGGGGGGTCCTACGAGCAGTACTTC. The chain has TRBV7-2 and TRBJ2-7; 9 bases map to TRBD2. The CDR3 runs 15 residues. Germline V lookup: CDR1 SGHTA, CDR2 FQGNSA. J gave up 1 base and V 3 bases, and 4 bases lay outside the gene matches.

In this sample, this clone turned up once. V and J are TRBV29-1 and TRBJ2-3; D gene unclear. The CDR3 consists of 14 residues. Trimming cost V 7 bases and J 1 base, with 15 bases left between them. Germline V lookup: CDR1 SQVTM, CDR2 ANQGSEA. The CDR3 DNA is TGCAGCGCTAGACTGTCAGTCGGCACAGATACGCAGTATTTT. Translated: CSARLSVGTDTQYF.

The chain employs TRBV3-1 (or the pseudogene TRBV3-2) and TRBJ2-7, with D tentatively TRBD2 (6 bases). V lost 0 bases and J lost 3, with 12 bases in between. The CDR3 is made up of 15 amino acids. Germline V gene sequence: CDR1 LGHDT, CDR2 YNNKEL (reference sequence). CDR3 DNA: TGTGCCAGCAGCCAAGAGGTGTCCGGGGGCTACGAGCAGTACTTC. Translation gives CASSQEVSGGYEQYF.

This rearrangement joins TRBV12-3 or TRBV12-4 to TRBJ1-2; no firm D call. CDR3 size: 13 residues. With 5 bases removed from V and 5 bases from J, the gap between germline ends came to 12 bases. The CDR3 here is CASSTGFDYGYTF. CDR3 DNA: TGTGCCAGCAGTACGGGTTTCGATTATGGCTACACCTTC.

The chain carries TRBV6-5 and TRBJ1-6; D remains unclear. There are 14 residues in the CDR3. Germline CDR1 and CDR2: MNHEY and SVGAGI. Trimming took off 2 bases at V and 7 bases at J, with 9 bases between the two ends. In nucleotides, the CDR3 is TGTGCCAGCAGTTACGACACGGGGAATTCACCCCTCCACTTT. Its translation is CASSYDTGNSPLHF.

For the CDR3, the DNA is TGTGCCAGCAGGCCCAACGAGGGTGAAAAACTGTTTTTT. Translated, it gives CASRPNEGEKLFF. The chain employs TRBV27 and TRBJ1-4, with no clear D. CDR1 and CDR2 from the germline V gene are MNHEY and SMNVEV (reference sequence). The CDR3 is 13 amino acids. Trimming left V 6 bases short and J 7 bases short, with 12 bases between.

CDR3 coding DNA: TGTGCCAGCAGCCCAGAGAGGCAGGGGGGCTATGGCTACACCTTC. Protein: CASSPERQGGYGYTF. V usage is TRBV3-1 (or the pseudogene TRBV3-2) and J usage is TRBJ1-2; 7 nucleotides align to TRBD1. V trimming: 4 bases; J trimming: 4 bases; junction bases outside the gene matches: 9. In germline, CDR1 is LGHDT, CDR2 YNNKEL (reference sequence). This CDR3 has 15 amino acids.